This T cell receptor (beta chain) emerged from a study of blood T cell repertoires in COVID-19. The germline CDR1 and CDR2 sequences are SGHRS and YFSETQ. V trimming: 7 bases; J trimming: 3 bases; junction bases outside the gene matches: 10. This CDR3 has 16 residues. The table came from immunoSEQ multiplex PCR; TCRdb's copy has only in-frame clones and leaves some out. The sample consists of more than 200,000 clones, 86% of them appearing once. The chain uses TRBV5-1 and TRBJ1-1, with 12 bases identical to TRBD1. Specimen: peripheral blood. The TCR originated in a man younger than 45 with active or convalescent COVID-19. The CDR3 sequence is CASDVGQGARDTEAFF. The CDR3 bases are TGCGCCAGCGATGTGGGACAGGGGGCTCGGGACACTGAAGCTTTCTTT.